This T cell receptor beta chain originates from a study of cytomegalovirus exposure and HLA in healthy donors. V lost 5 bases to trimming and J lost 6 bases; unmatched junction nucleotides: 8. There are 14 residues in the CDR3. Germline CDR1 MNHEY, CDR2 SVGAGI. The study's findings and limits: In a later analysis, at a false discovery rate of 0.05, roughly 16,000 TCR beta sequences matched HLA alleles. Across donors, presence/absence analyses took sequencing depth to be roughly uniform. As was reported, the classifier diagnosed cytomegalovirus status with high specificity and sensitivity. Many donors shared some public TCRs, even though most TCR sequences were rare.

A remark on this clone: The antigen is undetermined.

PCR used 60 Vbeta primers and 13 Jbeta primers. Repertoires were generated with immunoSEQ multiplex PCR, while TCRdb's copy carries only in-frame clones and drops some. The sample has under 200,000 clones; about two thirds are singletons. Sequencing was performed on PBMCs. The source of this sequence is a woman younger than 35 in good health and CMV-seropositive. The chain couples TRBV6-5 to TRBJ2-7, with TRBD1 matching 9 bases. For the CDR3, the DNA is TGTGCCAGCAGTAGGACAGGGGAGGGGGCCGAGCAGTACTTC. Translation gives CASSRTGEGAEQYF.